The T cell receptor beta chain under discussion was sequenced for a study of blood T cells in healthy people across ages. Study findings and constraints: In long-lived donors, naive CD4+ cell counts and diversity exceeded those of aged donors.

Then a second PCR, running roughly 6 to 12 cycles, was carried out with a sample-barcoded 5' primer and a J-beta primer mix. Per-sample output comprised a minimum of 2.5 million paired-end reads containing CDR3. Each CDR3 protein is one row after TCRdb ran MiXCR on the 5' RACE reads. The data contain fewer than 2 million distinct CDR3 sequences, more than 35% of them singletons. Comment on this clonotype: Its target is unknown. The CDR3 does not close with the conserved phenylalanine or tryptophan, likely indicating a read error.

CDR3 size: 13 residues. V dropped 5 bases and J dropped 2; count of bases not matched to a gene: 2. Individuals who donated were healthy Caucasians from Russia aged roughly 6 to 90. Peripheral blood samples of roughly 10 milliliters were drawn from each donor. This sequence was found in a human donor in good health. The sample taken for sequencing was blood. The V call is TRBV12-3 or TRBV12-4, the J call TRBJ1-2; the match to TRBD1 covers 7 bases. The CDR3 region has the DNA TGTGCCAGCAGTACAGGGGCCAACTATGGCTACACCGTC. Its protein product is CASSTGANYGYTV.